This is a list of T cell receptor beta chains from one sample in a study of blood T cell repertoires in COVID-19. The assay was immunoSEQ multiplex PCR, and TCRdb's table has in-frame clones only and misses some. Among around 200,000 clones, almost 90% were seen once, and the ten largest hold roughly 0.6%. Sequencing was carried out using peripheral blood. The receptors were sampled from a man aged 45-65 years with acute or convalescent COVID-19. The CDR3 runs from the conserved cysteine through the conserved F or W. The order of the fields is clone size, CDR3 length, J gene, V gene, D gene, CDR3 DNA, CDR3 protein. The D gene is left open where the match is weak. Not all rows give a size; the values are once, few, many and, for expanded clones, a class.

NA | 12 | TRBJ2-3 | TRBV12-3/TRBV12-4 | NA | TGTGCCAGCAGTTTAAGAGGGGATACGCAGTATTTT | CASSLRGDTQYF
NA | 13 | TRBJ2-7 | TRBV7-9 | NA | TGTGCCAGCGGACTCGGAATAACCTACGAGCAGTACTTC | CASGLGITYEQYF
NA | 12 | TRBJ1-2 | TRBV28 | NA | TGTGCCAGCAGTTTATGGGAGAGTGGCTACACCTTC | CASSLWESGYTF
NA | 14 | TRBJ1-4 | TRBV5-1 | NA | TGCGCCAGCAGCTTGGCCGCTGGGAGTGAAAAACTGTTTTTT | CASSLAAGSEKLFF
NA | 14 | TRBJ1-1 | TRBV10-3 | NA | TGTGCCATCAGTGATAGTGGAGGACCCGCTGAAGCTTTCTTT | CAISDSGGPAEAFF
NA | 13 | TRBJ1-4 | TRBV28 | NA | TGTGCCAGCAGTTTAAGCCCGATAAGAGAACTGTTTTTT | CASSLSPIRELFF
NA | 14 | TRBJ2-1 | TRBV7-2 | TRBD1 | TGTGCCAGCACCCCAGGGGGCTCCTACAATGAGCAGTTCTTC | CASTPGGSYNEQFF
NA | 16 | TRBJ1-4 | TRBV28 | NA | TGTGCCAGCACCCTCCTTGGGGGGGAGGAGGGTGAAAAACTGTTTTTT | CASTLLGGEEGEKLFF
few | 13 | TRBJ1-2 | TRBV7-3 | TRBD1 | TGTGCCAGCAGCGCCCGGGACAGGGCGGGCTACACCTTC | CASSARDRAGYTF
NA | 15 | TRBJ1-1 | TRBV2 | NA | TGTGCCAGCAGTGTTGGGAGTCCCTGGAACACTGAAGCTTTCTTT | CASSVGSPWNTEAFF
few | 15 | TRBJ1-1 | TRBV28 | TRBD1 | TGTGCCAGCAGCTCCCCGGACAGGGCGGACACTGAAGCTTTCTTT | CASSSPDRADTEAFF
NA | 15 | TRBJ1-5 | TRBV28 | NA | TGTGCCAGCAGTTTAGGGGACAATTGGAATCAGCCCCAGCATTTT | CASSLGDNWNQPQHF
NA | 15 | TRBJ1-6 | TRBV7-9 | TRBD1 | TGTGCCAGCAGCCTACAGGGGGCGTCTAATTCACCCCTCCACTTT | CASSLQGASNSPLHF
NA | 18 | TRBJ1-3 | TRBV30 | NA | TGTGCCTGGACTCTTGGAGCTACAGGGCTTATCGCTGGAAACACCATATATTTT | CAWTLGATGLIAGNTIYF
NA | 14 | TRBJ1-1 | TRBV27 | NA | TGTGCCAGCAGTTTATTGGGGGGGAACGCTGAAGCTTTCTTT | CASSLLGGNAEAFF
NA | 15 | TRBJ2-3 | TRBV6-5 | NA | TGTGCCAGCACCATTGGAGGTCCCGGGGATAATACGCAGTATTTT | CASTIGGPGDNTQYF
NA | 13 | TRBJ2-1 | TRBV28 | NA | TGTGCCACCACCCGGGATTCCTACAATGAGCAGTTCTTC | CATTRDSYNEQFF
NA | 15 | TRBJ2-3 | TRBV19 | NA | TGTGCCAGTAGTAGGTCGGTAGTCAACACAGATACGCAGTATTTT | CASSRSVVNTDTQYF
NA | 16 | TRBJ1-2 | TRBV7-2 | TRBD1 | TGTGCCAGCAGCGAGACAGGGGGCTTTCCTAACTATGGCTACACCTTC | CASSETGGFPNYGYTF
NA | 13 | TRBJ2-5 | TRBV9 | NA | TGTGCCAGCAGCGTAGGACCCGCGGGGACCCAGTACTTC | CASSVGPAGTQYF
NA | 15 | TRBJ2-5 | TRBV5-1 | TRBD1 | TGCGCCAGCAGCCCTTGGACAGGGGGTATGGAGACCCAGTACTTC | CASSPWTGGMETQYF
NA | 17 | TRBJ2-2 | TRBV9 | TRBD1 | TGTGCCAGCAGCGCGGATGGGGGTTCAGGGGGCACCGGGGAGCTGTTTTTT | CASSADGGSGGTGELFF
NA | 17 | TRBJ2-1 | TRBV6-1 | TRBD1 | TGTGCCAGCAGTGAACAGGACAGGGGAGGGTCCTACAATGAGCAGTTCTTC | CASSEQDRGGSYNEQFF
NA | 14 | TRBJ1-6 | TRBV2 | NA | TGTGCCAGCAGTAACAACAGGGCCGATTCACCCCTCCACTTT | CASSNNRADSPLHF
NA | 15 | TRBJ1-4 | TRBV28 | TRBD1 | TGTGCCAGCAGTATGACAGGGGAAACTAATGAAAAACTGTTTTTT | CASSMTGETNEKLFF
NA | 15 | TRBJ1-5 | TRBV2 | NA | TGTGCCAGCGAGGGGACACCTGTAGTTAATCAGCCCCAGCATTTT | CASEGTPVVNQPQHF
NA | 17 | TRBJ2-7 | TRBV5-4 | TRBD2 | TGTGCCAGCAGCCCTGGTCCTAGCGGGAGATACTCCTACGAGCAGTACTTC | CASSPGPSGRYSYEQYF
NA | 17 | TRBJ2-3 | TRBV27 | TRBD1 | TGTGCCAGCAGTTTTAGTTTGGGACAGGGGGTTGGAGATACGCAGTATTTT | CASSFSLGQGVGDTQYF
NA | 16 | TRBJ1-3 | TRBV19 | NA | TGTGCCAGTAGGATTCGGTTTGGGCAGTCTGGAAACACCATATATTTT | CASRIRFGQSGNTIYF
NA | 17 | TRBJ2-7 | TRBV4-2 | TRBD2 | TGTGCCAGCAGCCAAGTAGTTCTAGCGGGAGAATCCTACGAGCAGTACTTC | CASSQVVLAGESYEQYF
NA | 13 | TRBJ2-3 | TRBV28 | TRBD2 | TGTGCCAGCGGCGGGGGGATCACAGATACGCAGTATTTT | CASGGGITDTQYF
NA | 10 | TRBJ2-3 | TRBV20-1 | NA | TGCAGTGCAAGCAGGGGTACGCAGTATTTT | CSASRGTQYF
NA | 15 | TRBJ1-5 | TRBV27 | TRBD1 | TGTGCCAGCAGTTTGAAGGGGGCTGGCAATCAGCCCCAGCATTTT | CASSLKGAGNQPQHF
few | 14 | TRBJ1-2 | TRBV6-5 | NA | TGTGCCAGCAGCACCGGGGGGAGACTATCTGGCTACACCTTC | CASSTGGRLSGYTF
NA | 15 | TRBJ2-2 | TRBV27 | TRBD2 | TGTGCCAGCAGTTTCCCCGCCGGGGGGGCCGGGGAGCTGTTTTTT | CASSFPAGGAGELFF
once | 14 | TRBJ1-1 | TRBV7-2 | NA | TGTGCCAGCAGCACGGGGGGGCGTCGGGATGGGGCTTTCTTT | CASSTGGRRDGAFF
NA | 15 | TRBJ1-4 | TRBV5-1 | TRBD1 | TGCGCCAGCAGCCTGCACAGGGGGCGGGATGAAAAACTGTTTTTT | CASSLHRGRDEKLFF
few | 14 | TRBJ2-7 | TRBV30 | TRBD2 | TGTGCCTGGAGTTTGGGGACTAGTGCCTACGAGCAGTACTTC | CAWSLGTSAYEQYF
NA | 16 | TRBJ1-2 | TRBV4-2 | NA | TGTGCCAGCAGCCAAGGGTCGACTGAATATAACTATGGCTACACCTTC | CASSQGSTEYNYGYTF
NA | 14 | TRBJ1-4 | TRBV28 | NA | TGTGCCACATTCGAGGGACTTACTAATGAAAAACTGTTTTTT | CATFEGLTNEKLFF
NA | 16 | TRBJ1-6 | TRBV25-1 | TRBD1 | TGTGCCAGCAGTGAATTAGGACAGGGGTTCGGTTCACCCCTCCACTTT | CASSELGQGFGSPLHF
NA | 17 | TRBJ2-2 | TRBV7-6 | NA | TGTGCCAGCAGCCCAACTAGACTCCCAGGTTGGGCCGGGGAGCTGTTTTTT | CASSPTRLPGWAGELFF
NA | 13 | TRBJ2-7 | TRBV6-5 | NA | TGTGCCAGCAGTTCAGGACAGTCCTACGAGCAGTACTTC | CASSSGQSYEQYF
once | 14 | TRBJ2-3 | TRBV30 | NA | TGTGCCTGGAACCAGGGTCGGCTTCCAGATACGCAGTATTTT | CAWNQGRLPDTQYF
NA | 15 | TRBJ1-4 | TRBV7-9 | NA | TGTGCCAGCAGCTTAATACAGGGCGGGAGTGAAAAACTGTTTTTT | CASSLIQGGSEKLFF
NA | 15 | TRBJ2-5 | TRBV18 | TRBD1 | TGTGCCAGCTCACCCAGGACAGGGTCGGTGGAGACCCAGTACTTC | CASSPRTGSVETQYF
NA | 15 | TRBJ2-7 | TRBV4-1 | NA | TGCGCCAGCAGCCAAGGGGGGACTTTGCCCTACGAGCAGTACTTC | CASSQGGTLPYEQYF
once | 14 | TRBJ1-5 | TRBV2 | TRBD1 | TGTGCCAGCACCGGGGGGGACAGATATCAGCCCCAGCATTTT | CASTGGDRYQPQHF
NA | 16 | TRBJ1-1 | TRBV6-1 | TRBD1 | TGTGCCAGCAGTGCGAGACAGGGGGCGATGAACACTGAAGCTTTCTTT | CASSARQGAMNTEAFF
NA | 14 | TRBJ1-2 | TRBV5-4 | TRBD1 | TGTGCCAGCAGCACCGACTGGGACAGCTATGGCTACACCTTC | CASSTDWDSYGYTF
once | 15 | TRBJ2-7 | TRBV7-2 | NA | TGTGCCAGCAGCTTGGACATCTCGAGCTCCTACGAGCAGTACTTC | CASSLDISSSYEQYF
few | 14 | TRBJ2-5 | TRBV7-2 | TRBD2 | TGTGCCAGCAGCTTCCTAGCGGGGAAAGAGACCCAGTACTTC | CASSFLAGKETQYF